This T cell receptor beta chain was sequenced during a study of shared clonotypes between healthy human individuals. The V gene end was trimmed by 4 bases and the J gene end by 2 bases; junction bases not matched to a gene: 6. This CDR3 has 14 residues. Germline values: CDR1 SQVTM, CDR2 ANQGSEA. Every contributor of samples was a Caucasian grown-up residing in Nashville, Tennessee. On ten immunoSEQ deep assay plates, unsorted PBMC DNA was sequenced. The table came from immunoSEQ multiplex PCR; TCRdb's copy has only in-frame clones and leaves some out. The top ten clones hold around 12% of a sample with about 500,000 clones, roughly four fifths of them seen once. Study observations and caveats: The represented genetic and exposure-history diversity was limited by the small number of donors. Blood was the sole source, and tissue repertoires probably differ.

About this clone: Antigen unknown.

What was sequenced was PBMCs. The chain has TRBV29-1 and TRBJ1-1; 8 bases line up with TRBD1. The clonotype originates from a woman aged 40 to 50 in good health. Some clones in this sample may be carry-over from other donors' samples. The CDR3 here is CSVVLTGVNTEAFF. The CDR3, as DNA: TGCAGCGTTGTTTTGACAGGGGTAAACACTGAAGCTTTCTTT. Full variable domain (outside the CDR3, taken from reference TRBV29-1 and TRBJ1-1): SAVISQKPSRDICQRGTSLTIQCQVDSQVTMMFWYRQQPGQSLTLIATANQGSEATYESGFVIDKFPISRPNLTFSTLTVSNMSPEDSSIYLCSVVLTGVNTEAFFGQGTRLTVV.